This TCR beta chain was profiled in a study of blood T cell repertoires in COVID-19. Turning to the study itself: Acute and convalescent COVID-19 samples came from the United States, Italy and Spain. T cells, B-cell-depleted T cells, or PBMCs provided the cDNA or gDNA that served as material.

Per the authors' pipeline: Reference gene primer amplification gave estimated nucleated cell counts. TCRdb's table, derived via immunoSEQ multiplex PCR, lists solely in-frame clones and lacks some. V and J calls and clone size are copied from that table; D and trimming were computed from the DNA. Of over 250,000 clones detected, approximately 89% appear once; the ten largest clones hold around 13%. This CDR3 is built from 15 residues. V gave up 0 bases and J gave up 4 bases, with 13 bases separating them. Germline values: CDR1 KGHSH, CDR2 LQKENI. The source of this sequence is a woman aged 55-70 years with acute or convalescent COVID-19. The chain carries TRBV18 and TRBJ2-7, with D perhaps TRBD2 (6 bases). Sample: peripheral blood. The CDR3 bases are TGTGCCAGCTCACCACCCGGGACTGCTCGATACGAGCAGTACTTC. This gives the protein CASSPPGTARYEQYF.